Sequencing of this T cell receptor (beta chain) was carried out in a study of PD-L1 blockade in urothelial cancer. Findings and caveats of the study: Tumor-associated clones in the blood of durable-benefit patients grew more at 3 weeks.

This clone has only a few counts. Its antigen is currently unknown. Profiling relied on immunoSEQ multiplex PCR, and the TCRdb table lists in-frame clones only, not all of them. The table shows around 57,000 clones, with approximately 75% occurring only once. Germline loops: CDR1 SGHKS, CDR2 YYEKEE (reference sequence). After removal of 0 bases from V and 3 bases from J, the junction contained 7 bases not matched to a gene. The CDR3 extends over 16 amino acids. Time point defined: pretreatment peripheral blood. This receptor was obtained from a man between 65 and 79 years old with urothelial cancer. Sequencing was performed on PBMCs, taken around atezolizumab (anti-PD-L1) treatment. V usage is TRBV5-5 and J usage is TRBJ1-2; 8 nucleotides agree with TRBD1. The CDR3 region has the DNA TGTGCCAGCAGCTTGGAGGTCAGGACAGGGTACTATGGCTACACCTTC. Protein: CASSLEVRTGYYGYTF.